One and the same sample provided the 22 T cell receptor beta chains below, sequenced in a study of shared clonotypes between healthy human individuals. Profiling relied on immunoSEQ multiplex PCR, and the TCRdb table lists in-frame clones only, not all of them. The data show 950,000 to 1,100,000 clones, roughly 80% seen once. The sample consisted of memory CD4+ T cells sorted from blood. The subset is: CD45RA-negative fraction. The receptors derive from a man between 18 and 29 years old in good health.

This sequence joins TRBV6-5 and TRBJ1-6; 7 bases agree with TRBD1. This CDR3 spans 13 amino acids. J was trimmed by 9 bases and V by 6 bases; bases with no gene match: 5. CDR1 and CDR2 (germline): MNHEY, SVGAGI. CDR3: CASRRTGVSPLHF. CDR3 in DNA: TGTGCCAGCAGACGAACAGGGGTTTCACCCCTCCACTTT.

A word on this clone: Being one base from a much bigger clone, this may be a read error. V is TRBV2 and J is TRBJ2-7; D is perhaps TRBD2 (6 bases). The CDR3 is 10 amino acids. Trimming removed 8 bases from V and 4 bases from J, with 6 bases in between. Germline CDR1 and CDR2: SNHLY and FYNNEI. The CDR3 nucleotides are TGTGCCAGCGGGGGGTACGAGCAGTACTTC. Residues: CASGGYEQYF.

The J gene is TRBJ2-7, the V gene TRBV6-1; D ambiguous. V lost 5 bases to trimming and J lost 0 bases, with 11 bases between them. The CDR3 is made up of 14 amino acids. The germline gives CDR1 MNHNS, CDR2 SASEGT. CDR3 residues: CASSPMTLSYEQYF. CDR3 nucleotide sequence: TGTGCCAGCAGTCCCATGACGCTCTCCTACGAGCAGTACTTC.

This clone has at least ten counts. V is TRBV28 and J is TRBJ2-3; D is ambiguous. Trimming removed 5 bases from V and 4 bases from J, with 25 bases in between. Germline V gene data show CDR1 as MDHEN and CDR2 as SYDVKM. CDR3 length: 18 residues. The CDR3 spells CASSGVSVKVLYADTQYF. The CDR3 nucleotides read TGTGCCAGCAGTGGGGTATCGGTAAAGGTTCTCTATGCAGATACGCAGTATTTT.

The V call is TRBV27, the J call TRBJ1-3; D remains unclear. Germline V gene lookup returns CDR1 MNHEY and CDR2 SMNVEV (reference sequence). With 2 bases removed from V and 7 bases from J, the gap between germline ends came to 12 bases. This CDR3 has 14 amino acids. The CDR3 protein is CASSLGVNGNTIYF. CDR3 nucleotide sequence: TGTGCCAGCAGTTTAGGGGTCAACGGGAACACCATATATTTT.

This clone was observed a handful of times. The chain combines TRBV6-4 with TRBJ1-5; 7 bases map to TRBD1. This CDR3 comprises 17 residues. Germline V lookup: CDR1 MRHNA, CDR2 SNTAGT. V dropped 2 bases and J dropped 0; count of bases not matched to a gene: 7. CDR3 sequence: CASSDAGQVNSNQPQHF. The CDR3 DNA reads as TGTGCCAGCAGTGACGCCGGACAGGTCAATAGCAATCAGCCCCAGCATTTT.

This clone appeared a few times. This rearrangement joins TRBV25-1 to TRBJ1-1; D unclear. V lost 2 bases and J 5 bases, leaving 9 bases between the germline ends. The CDR3 is 13 residues long. The germline V gene encodes CDR1 MGHDK and CDR2 SYGVNS. The DNA of the CDR3 is TGTGCCAGCAGTGAAGTCACGGTAACTGAAGCTTTCTTT. This gives the protein CASSEVTVTEAFF.

V and J are TRBV5-6 and TRBJ2-7, with 11 bases that match TRBD1. CDR3 size: 16 residues. CDR1 is SGHDT and CDR2 is YYEEEE in the germline V gene. Trimming removed 4 bases from V and 4 bases from J; junction bases left unmatched: 10. This chain's CDR3 is CASSLYSGTGGYEQYF. The CDR3 DNA reads as TGTGCCAGCAGCCTCTATTCCGGGACAGGGGGATACGAGCAGTACTTC.

The rearrangement links TRBV9 to TRBJ2-3, with a weak D call TRBD2 (5 bases). V was pared by 3 bases and J by 2 bases, with 16 bases between. CDR1 is SGDLS and CDR2 is YYNGEE in the germline V gene. The CDR3 has 16 residues. CDR3: CASSEVGLSPTDTQYF. The CDR3 nucleotides are TGTGCCAGCAGCGAGGTAGGACTCTCCCCCACAGATACGCAGTATTTT.

CDR3 in amino acids: CATRLAGGAGELFF. The CDR3 coding sequence is TGCGCCACCCGACTAGCGGGAGGAGCCGGGGAGCTGTTTTTT. The chain employs TRBV10-2 and TRBJ2-2; 13 bases agree with TRBD2. The germline CDR1 and CDR2 sequences are WSHSY and SAAADI. The CDR3 loop spans 14 amino acids. The J segment lost 6 bases and the V segment lost 10 bases, leaving 5 bases of the junction unmatched.

The chain has TRBV5-1 and TRBJ2-7, with 8 nucleotides matching TRBD2. Germline lookup yields CDR1 SGHRS and CDR2 YFSETQ. The CDR3 covers 14 residues. The J segment lost 2 bases and the V segment lost 5 bases, leaving 6 bases of the junction unmatched. The CDR3 nucleotides read TGCGCCAGCAGGGATACAGCGGGGGCCTACGAGCAGTACTTC. This codes for CASRDTAGAYEQYF.

The CDR3 loop is CASSEGGGPSKGYEQYF. The CDR3, as DNA: TGCGCCAGCAGCGAAGGGGGAGGGCCCTCAAAGGGCTACGAGCAGTACTTC. V gene TRBV10-2 combines with J gene TRBJ2-7, with D possibly matching TRBD2 (7 bases). Trimming stripped 6 bases from V and 3 bases from J, with 24 bases between. Per germline, CDR1 WSHSY and CDR2 SAAADI. The CDR3 length is 17 residues.

This rearrangement joins TRBV30 to TRBJ1-5; 8 nucleotides match TRBD1. Looked up from germline, CDR1 is GTSNPN and CDR2 is SVGIG (reference sequence). The ends lost 0 bases at V and 5 bases at J; junction bases unmatched: 15. The CDR3 contains 18 residues. CDR3 sequence (DNA): TGTGCCTGGAGTGTACCGGTGGACAGGGCTTTGAGGGATCAGCCCCAGCATTTT. Its translation is CAWSVPVDRALRDQPQHF.

The J gene is TRBJ2-5, the V gene TRBV30; 12 bases align to TRBD2. The V segment lost 8 bases and the J segment 4 bases; nucleotides outside the gene matches: 5. This CDR3 has 13 amino acids. Germline V lookup: CDR1 GTSNPN, CDR2 SVGIG (reference sequence). CDR3 nucleotides: TGTGCCGGTTGGGGACTAGCGGGAGAGACCCAGTACTTC. The encoded protein is CAGWGLAGETQYF.

V gene TRBV2 combines with J gene TRBJ2-7; 8 nucleotides match TRBD2. Germline loops: CDR1 SNHLY, CDR2 FYNNEI. CDR3 size: 14 residues. The J segment lost 2 bases and the V segment lost 4 bases, leaving 4 bases of the junction unmatched. CDR3 in DNA: TGTGCCAGCAGTGTCTCGGGAGGGCCCTACGAGCAGTACTTC. Translating gives CASSVSGGPYEQYF.

V gene TRBV18 combines with J gene TRBJ2-1; no reliable D call. The CDR3 has 13 residues. Germline V gene data show CDR1 as KGHSH and CDR2 as LQKENI. V was shortened by 2 bases and J by 4 bases, with 6 bases between the two germline ends. Here the CDR3 reads CASSPEVYNEQFF. The CDR3 DNA reads as TGTGCCAGCTCACCAGAGGTTTACAATGAGCAGTTCTTC.

A word on this clone: It is likely a read error: a sequence one base away is far more abundant. This sample includes further DNA sequences coding for the same CDR3. The chain combines TRBV7-8 with TRBJ2-3; D is undetermined. The V gene lost 2 bases and the J gene lost 0 bases, with 0 bases spanning the gap. CDR3 length: 12 residues. CDR1 and CDR2 from the germline V gene are SGHVS and FQNEAQ. The CDR3 loop reads CASSLSTDTQYF. Here the CDR3 DNA reads TGTGCCAGCAGCTTAAGCACAGATACGCAGTATTTT.

This clone was recorded a few times. Other DNA variants within this sample encode the same CDR3. This chain joins TRBV28 and TRBJ2-7; D tentatively reads TRBD1 or TRBD2 (5 bases each). CDR3 length: 13 residues. V dropped 3 bases and J dropped 3 bases, with 9 bases sitting between them. Germline assignment: CDR1 MDHEN and CDR2 SYDVKM. The CDR3 nucleotides read TGTGCCAGCAGTTTGGGTGGGGGCTACGAGCAGTACTTC. This translates into CASSLGGGYEQYF.

The V call is TRBV7-2, the J call TRBJ1-2, with unresolved D. Per the germline V gene, CDR1 is SGHTA and CDR2 is FQGNSA. The CDR3 runs 12 residues. V was pared by 2 bases and J by 7 bases, with 8 bases between. Here the CDR3 reads CASSLKVSGYTF. The DNA of the CDR3 is TGTGCCAGCAGCTTAAAGGTGTCTGGCTACACCTTC.

This clone appeared once. This may come from a read error, since a much larger clone is one base off. The same CDR3 arises from other DNA sequences in this sample as well. The chain carries TRBV11-2 and TRBJ1-1; no definite D call. Trimming pared 1 base from V and 1 base from J, leaving 4 bases between. CDR3 size: 13 residues. Germline V gene lookup returns CDR1 SGHAT and CDR2 FQNNGV. The CDR3 bases are TGTGCCAGCAGCTTAGGTCAGAACACTGAAGCTTTCTTT. Translating it yields CASSLGQNTEAFF. Combining the CDR3 with reference TRBV11-2 and TRBJ1-1 gives the whole variable domain EAGVAQSPRYKIIEKRQSVAFWCNPISGHATLYWYQQILGQGPKLLIQFQNNGVVDDSQLPKDRFSAERLKGVDSTLKIQPAKLEDSAVYLCASSLGQNTEAFFGQGTRLTVV.

The rearrangement uses TRBV2 and TRBJ2-5; TRBD1 matches at 12 bases. This CDR3 region has 15 residues. The ends lost 6 bases at V and 4 bases at J; junction bases unmatched: 6. Germline-derived CDR1 and CDR2 are SNHLY and FYNNEI. For the CDR3, the DNA is TGTGCCAGCAGGCGGGACAGGGGGCGGGTAGAGACCCAGTACTTC. This sequence encodes CASRRDRGRVETQYF.

The chain combines TRBV11-2 with TRBJ2-2; TRBD1 agrees at 8 bases. The CDR3 spans 13 residues. Losses at the gene ends were 5 bases for V and 6 bases for J; bases not matched to a gene: 2. The germline V gene encodes CDR1 SGHAT and CDR2 FQNNGV. CDR3 nucleotides: TGTGCCAGCAGCCGACAGGGGCCCGGGGAGCTGTTTTTT. This gives the protein CASSRQGPGELFF.